This section outlines one TCR beta chain sequence together with its context. TCRdb's table, derived via immunoSEQ multiplex PCR, lists solely in-frame clones and lacks some. This table has some 76,000 clones, 90% to 95% appearing once. These data belong to a study of technical replicates of blood from a few donors. CDR3 length: 15 amino acids. Germline V CDR1 and CDR2: SGDLS, YYNGEE. With 3 bases removed from V and 0 bases from J, the gap between germline ends came to 11 bases. This chain uses TRBV9 with TRBJ2-3; possible D gene TRBD2, 5 bases. The sequence derives from a human donor in good health. Specimen: T cells isolated from PBMCs. The CDR3 bases are TGTGCCAGCAGCGCTTGGCGGACTAGCACAGATACGCAGTATTTT. It encodes CASSAWRTSTDTQYF. Based on the CDR3 plus reference TRBV9 and TRBJ2-3, the full variable domain is DSGVTQTPKHLITATGQRVTLRCSPRSGDLSVYWYQQSLDQGLQFLIQYYNGEERAKGNILERFSAQQFPDLHSELNLSSLELGDSALYFCASSAWRTSTDTQYFGPGTRLTVL.